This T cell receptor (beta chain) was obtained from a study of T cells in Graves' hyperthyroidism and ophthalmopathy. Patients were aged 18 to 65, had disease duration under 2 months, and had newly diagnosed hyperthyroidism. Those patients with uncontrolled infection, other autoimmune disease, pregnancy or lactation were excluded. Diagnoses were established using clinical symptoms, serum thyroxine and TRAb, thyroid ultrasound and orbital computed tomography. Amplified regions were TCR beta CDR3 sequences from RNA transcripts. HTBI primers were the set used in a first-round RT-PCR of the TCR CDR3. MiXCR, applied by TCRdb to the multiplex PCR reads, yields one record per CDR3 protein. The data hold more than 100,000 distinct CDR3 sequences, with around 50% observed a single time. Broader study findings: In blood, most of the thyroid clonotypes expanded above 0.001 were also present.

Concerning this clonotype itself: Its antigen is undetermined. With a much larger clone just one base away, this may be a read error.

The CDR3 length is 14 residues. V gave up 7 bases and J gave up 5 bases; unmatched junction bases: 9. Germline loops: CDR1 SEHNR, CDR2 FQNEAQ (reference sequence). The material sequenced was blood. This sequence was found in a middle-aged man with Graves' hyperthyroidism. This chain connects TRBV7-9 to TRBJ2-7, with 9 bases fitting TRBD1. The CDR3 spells CASTDRGGCDEQYF. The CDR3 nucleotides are TGTGCCAGCACCGACAGGGGGGGCTGCGACGAGCAGTACTTC.